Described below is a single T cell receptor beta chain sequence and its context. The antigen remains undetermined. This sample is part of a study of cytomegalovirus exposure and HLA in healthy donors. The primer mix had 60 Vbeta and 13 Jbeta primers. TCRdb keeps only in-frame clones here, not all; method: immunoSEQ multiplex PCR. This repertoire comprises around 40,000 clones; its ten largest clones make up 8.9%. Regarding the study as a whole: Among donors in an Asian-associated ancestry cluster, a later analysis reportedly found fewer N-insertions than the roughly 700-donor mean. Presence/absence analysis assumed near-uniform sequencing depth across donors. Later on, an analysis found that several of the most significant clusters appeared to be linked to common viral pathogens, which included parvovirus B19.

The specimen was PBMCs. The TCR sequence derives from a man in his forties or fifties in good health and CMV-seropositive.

The CDR3 DNA follows: TGTGCCAGCAGCTCGGGAAGGGGGCACTACGAGCAGTACTTC. Translating it yields CASSSGRGHYEQYF. The rearrangement links TRBV11-3 to TRBJ2-7; 7 positions match TRBD1. J gave up 3 bases and V 4 bases, and 6 bases lay outside the gene matches. The CDR3 spans 14 residues. The germline V gene encodes CDR1 SGHNT and CDR2 YENEEA.